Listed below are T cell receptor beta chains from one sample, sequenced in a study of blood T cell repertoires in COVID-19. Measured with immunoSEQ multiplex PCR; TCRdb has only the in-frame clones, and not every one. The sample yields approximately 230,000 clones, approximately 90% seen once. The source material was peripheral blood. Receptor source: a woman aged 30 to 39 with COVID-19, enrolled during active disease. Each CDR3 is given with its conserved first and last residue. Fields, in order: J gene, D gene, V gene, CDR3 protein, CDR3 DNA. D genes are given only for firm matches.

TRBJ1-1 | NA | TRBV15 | CATSREGVDPNTEAFF | TGTGCCACCAGCAGAGAGGGCGTCGACCCGAACACTGAAGCTTTCTTT
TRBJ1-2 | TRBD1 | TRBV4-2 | CASSQEGTGNNYGYTF | TGTGCCAGCAGCCAAGAGGGGACAGGGAATAACTATGGCTACACCTTC
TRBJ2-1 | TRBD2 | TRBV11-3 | CASRSGGRGNEQFF | TGTGCCAGCAGGTCGGGCGGGAGAGGCAATGAGCAGTTCTTC
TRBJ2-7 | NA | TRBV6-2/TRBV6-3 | CASSYSAQRFYEQYF | TGTGCCAGCAGTTACTCAGCGCAGAGATTCTACGAGCAGTACTTC
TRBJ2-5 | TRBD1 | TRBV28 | CASQVRGLEETQYF | TGTGCCAGCCAAGTCAGGGGGTTGGAAGAGACCCAGTACTTC
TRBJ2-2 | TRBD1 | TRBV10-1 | CASIKLGIVWTGVTGELFF | TGCGCCAGCATAAAGTTGGGAATTGTCTGGACAGGGGTTACCGGGGAGCTGTTTTTT
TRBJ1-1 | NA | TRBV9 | CASSVVPGANTEAFF | TGTGCCAGCAGCGTAGTACCAGGCGCTAACACTGAAGCTTTCTTT
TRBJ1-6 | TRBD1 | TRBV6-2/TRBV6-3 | CASSYFGQAGAPLHF | TGTGCCAGCAGTTACTTCGGACAGGCCGGGGCACCCCTCCACTTT
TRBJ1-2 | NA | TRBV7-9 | CASSLPALNYGYTF | TGTGCCAGCAGCTTACCGGCACTAAACTATGGCTACACCTTC
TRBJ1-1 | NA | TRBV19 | CASSPQGSTEAFF | TGTGCCAGTAGTCCTCAGGGGAGCACTGAAGCTTTCTTT
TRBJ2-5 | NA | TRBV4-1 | CASSLHVEGTQYF | TGCGCCAGCAGCCTCCACGTTGAGGGGACCCAGTACTTC
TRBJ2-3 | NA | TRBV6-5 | CASSLADFTDTQYF | TGTGCCAGCAGTTTAGCGGACTTCACAGATACGCAGTATTTT
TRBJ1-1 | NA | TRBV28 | CASSRITGWPKNTEAFF | TGTGCCAGCAGCAGAATAACAGGGTGGCCCAAGAACACTGAAGCTTTCTTT
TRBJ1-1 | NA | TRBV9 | CASSLGGHDDTEAFF | TGTGCCAGCAGCCTGGGGGGGCATGACGACACTGAAGCTTTCTTT
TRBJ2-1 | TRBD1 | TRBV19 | CASRDRGYNEQFF | TGTGCCAGCCGGGACAGGGGCTACAATGAGCAGTTCTTC
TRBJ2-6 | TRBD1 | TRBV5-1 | CASSSTGGRAGANVLTF | TGCGCCAGCAGCTCGACAGGGGGCAGGGCTGGGGCCAACGTCCTGACTTTC
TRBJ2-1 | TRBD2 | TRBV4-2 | CASSQEGLAGGVGNEQFF | TGTGCCAGCAGCCAAGAAGGACTAGCGGGAGGTGTGGGCAATGAGCAGTTCTTC